One TCR beta chain is described in this entry. Per germline, CDR1 MGHRA and CDR2 YSYEKL. The germline V and J ends were trimmed by 4 bases and 9 bases, with 10 bases remaining between them. There are 13 residues in the CDR3. Original analysis: Quantification of nucleated cells was approximated via reference gene primer amplification. Assay: immunoSEQ multiplex PCR; the TCRdb copy retains only in-frame clones and omits some. The D gene and trimming were derived from the DNA, and the V and J assignments and clone size from that table. The sample shows 150,000 to 200,000 clones, about 88% of them seen only once. The data originate from a study of blood T cell repertoires in COVID-19. Study information: COVID-19 samples from acute and convalescent phases originated in the United States, Italy and Spain. PBMCs, B-cell-depleted T cells, or T cells provided the cDNA or gDNA that made up the material.

The chain joins TRBV4-1 to TRBJ1-6; D uncertain. The clonotype comes from a woman younger than 45 with active or convalescent COVID-19. Specimen: peripheral blood. Written as DNA, the CDR3 is TGCGCCAGCAGCCCTCTTCCTCTTTCACCCCTCCACTTT. Its translation: CASSPLPLSPLHF.